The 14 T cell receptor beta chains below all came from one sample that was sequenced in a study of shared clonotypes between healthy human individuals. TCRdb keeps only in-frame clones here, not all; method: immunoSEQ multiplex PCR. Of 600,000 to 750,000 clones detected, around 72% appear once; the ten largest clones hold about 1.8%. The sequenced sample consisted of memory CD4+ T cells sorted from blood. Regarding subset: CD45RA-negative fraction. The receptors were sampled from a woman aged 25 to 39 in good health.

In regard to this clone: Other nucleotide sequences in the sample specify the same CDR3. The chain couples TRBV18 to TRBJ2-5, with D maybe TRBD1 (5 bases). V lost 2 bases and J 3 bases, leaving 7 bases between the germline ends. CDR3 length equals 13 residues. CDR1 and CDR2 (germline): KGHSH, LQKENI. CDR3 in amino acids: CASSPSREETQYF. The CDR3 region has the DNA TGTGCCAGCTCACCATCCAGGGAAGAGACCCAGTACTTC.

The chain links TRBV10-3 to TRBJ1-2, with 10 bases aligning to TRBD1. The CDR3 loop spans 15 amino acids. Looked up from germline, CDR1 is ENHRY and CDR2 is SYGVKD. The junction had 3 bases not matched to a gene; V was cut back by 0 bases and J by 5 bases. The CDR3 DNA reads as TGTGCCATCAGTGAGTCCTGGGGACAGGGGTATGGCTACACCTTC. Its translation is CAISESWGQGYGYTF.

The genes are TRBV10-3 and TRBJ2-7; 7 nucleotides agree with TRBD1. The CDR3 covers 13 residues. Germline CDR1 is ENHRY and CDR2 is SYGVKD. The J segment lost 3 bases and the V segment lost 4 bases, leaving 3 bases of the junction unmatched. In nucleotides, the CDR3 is TGTGCCATCAGTGCTGCAGGGGGCTACGAGCAGTACTTC. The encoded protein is CAISAAGGYEQYF.

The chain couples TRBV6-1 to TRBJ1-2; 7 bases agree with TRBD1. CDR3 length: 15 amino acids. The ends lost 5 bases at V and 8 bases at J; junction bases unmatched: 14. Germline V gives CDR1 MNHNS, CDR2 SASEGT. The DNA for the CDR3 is TGTGCCAGCAGTCTTGGGACAGCCCAACAGGAGGGCTACACCTTC. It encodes CASSLGTAQQEGYTF.

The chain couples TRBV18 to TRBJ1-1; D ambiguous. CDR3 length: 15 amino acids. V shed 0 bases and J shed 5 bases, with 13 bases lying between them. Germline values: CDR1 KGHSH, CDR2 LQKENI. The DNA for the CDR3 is TGTGCCAGCTCACCACCGTATTTGGGCGGGACTGAAGCTTTCTTT. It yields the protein CASSPPYLGGTEAFF.

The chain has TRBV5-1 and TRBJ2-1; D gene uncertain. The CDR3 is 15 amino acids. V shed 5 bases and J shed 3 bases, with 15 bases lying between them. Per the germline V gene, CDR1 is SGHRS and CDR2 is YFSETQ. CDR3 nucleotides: TGCGCCAGCAGTCCTCCTTATACAGACTACAATGAGCAGTTCTTC. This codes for CASSPPYTDYNEQFF.

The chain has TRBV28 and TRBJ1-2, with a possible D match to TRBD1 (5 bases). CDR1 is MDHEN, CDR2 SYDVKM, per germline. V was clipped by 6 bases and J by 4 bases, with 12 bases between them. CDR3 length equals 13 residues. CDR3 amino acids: CASSPGRGYGYTF. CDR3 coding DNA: TGTGCCAGCAGCCCTGGGAGGGGCTATGGCTACACCTTC.

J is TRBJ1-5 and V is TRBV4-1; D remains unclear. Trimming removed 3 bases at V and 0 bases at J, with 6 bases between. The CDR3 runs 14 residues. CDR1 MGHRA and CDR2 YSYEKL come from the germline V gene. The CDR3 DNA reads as TGCGCCAGCAGCCAGGAGAATAGCAATCAGCCCCAGCATTTT. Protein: CASSQENSNQPQHF.

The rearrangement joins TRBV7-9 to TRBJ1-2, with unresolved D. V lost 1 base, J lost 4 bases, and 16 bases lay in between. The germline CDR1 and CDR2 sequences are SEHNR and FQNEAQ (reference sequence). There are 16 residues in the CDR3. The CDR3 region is CASSLEAGRGGYGYTF. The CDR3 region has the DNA TGTGCCAGCAGCTTAGAGGCGGGCAGAGGAGGCTATGGCTACACCTTC.

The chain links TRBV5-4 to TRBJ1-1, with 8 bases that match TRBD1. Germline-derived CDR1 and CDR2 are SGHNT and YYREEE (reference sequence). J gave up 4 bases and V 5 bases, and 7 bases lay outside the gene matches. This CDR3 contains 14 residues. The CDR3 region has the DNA TGTGCCAGCAGAACGACAGGGGCGGGCACTGAAGCTTTCTTT. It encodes CASRTTGAGTEAFF.

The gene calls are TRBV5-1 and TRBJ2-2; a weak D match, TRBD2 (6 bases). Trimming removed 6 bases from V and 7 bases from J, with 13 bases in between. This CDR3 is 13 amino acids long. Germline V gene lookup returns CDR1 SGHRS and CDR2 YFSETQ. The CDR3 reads CASTGTLGGELFF. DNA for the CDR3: TGCGCCAGCACCGGGACTCTCGGCGGGGAGCTGTTTTTT.

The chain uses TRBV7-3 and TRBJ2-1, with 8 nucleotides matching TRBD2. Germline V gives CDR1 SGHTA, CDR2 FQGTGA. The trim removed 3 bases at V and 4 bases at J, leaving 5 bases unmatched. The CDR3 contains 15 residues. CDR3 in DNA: TGTGCCAGCAGCTTTGCGGGAGGATCTTACAATGAGCAGTTCTTC. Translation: CASSFAGGSYNEQFF.

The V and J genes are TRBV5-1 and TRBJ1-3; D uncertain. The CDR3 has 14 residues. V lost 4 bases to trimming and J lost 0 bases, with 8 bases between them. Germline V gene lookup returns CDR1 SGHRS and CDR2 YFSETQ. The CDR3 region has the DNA TGCGCCAGCAGCCCGGCGACCTCTGGAAACACCATATATTTT. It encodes CASSPATSGNTIYF. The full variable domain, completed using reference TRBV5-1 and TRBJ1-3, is KAGVTQTPRYLIKTRGQQVTLSCSPISGHRSVSWYQQTPGQGLQFLFEYFSETQRNKGNFPGRFSGRQFSNSRSEMNVSTLELGDSALYLCASSPATSGNTIYFGEGSWLTVV.

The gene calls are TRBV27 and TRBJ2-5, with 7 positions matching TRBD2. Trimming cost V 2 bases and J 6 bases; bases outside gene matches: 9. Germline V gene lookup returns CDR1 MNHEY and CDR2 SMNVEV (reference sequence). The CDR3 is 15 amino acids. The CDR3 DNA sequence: TGTGCCAGCAGTTTAACGGCTAGCGGAATAAAGACCCAGTACTTC. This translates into CASSLTASGIKTQYF.